This TCR beta chain was sequenced during a study of shared clonotypes between healthy human individuals. The study, taken as a whole, reports: Clonotypes that were shared across a handful of donors made up roughly 5% of naive CD4 clonotypes.

CD45RA-negative memory and CD45RA+ naive subsets were split from the CD4+ cells. The CDR3 has 14 residues. V was shortened by 2 bases and J by 2 bases, with 10 bases between the two germline ends. Germline CDR1 is SEHNR and CDR2 is FQNEAQ (reference sequence). Assay used: immunoSEQ multiplex PCR; TCRdb lists only in-frame clones, some missing. The sample contains around 700,000 clones, less than 80% of which appear only once. This clone came up many times. Its antigen is unidentified. V usage is TRBV7-9 and J usage is TRBJ2-7; D gene unclear. The material sequenced was memory CD4+ T cells sorted from blood. Subset noted: CD45RA-negative fraction. The receptor was isolated from a woman in her thirties in good health. The chain's CDR3 is CASSLSRSTYEQYF. CDR3 in DNA: TGTGCCAGCAGCTTAAGCAGGTCGACCTACGAGCAGTACTTC.